What follows are 25 T cell receptor beta chains derived from one specimen sequenced in a study of response to subunit inactivated influenza vaccine. TCRdb reprocessed the RT-PCR reads via MiXCR and lists one record per CDR3 protein. The data hold a few hundred thousand distinct CDR3 sequences, with roughly 15% observed a single time. The specimen was PBMCs from blood, collected 11 to 12 days after vaccination. The receptors were sampled from a man in his forties or fifties who received an inactivated influenza vaccine.

This clonotype was observed at least ten times. V gene TRBV29-1 combines with J gene TRBJ2-5; 7 bases line up with TRBD2. Trimming at V came to 2 bases and at J to 1 base, leaving 10 bases not matched to a gene. The length of the CDR3 is 16 residues. Germline V gives CDR1 SQVTM, CDR2 ANQGSEA. The CDR3 spells CSVETGAPGGQETQYF. DNA for the CDR3: TGCAGCGTTGAAACCGGGGCCCCGGGGGGCCAAGAGACCCAGTACTTC. Complete variable domain (other parts from reference TRBV29-1 and TRBJ2-5): SAVISQKPSRDICQRGTSLTIQCQVDSQVTMMFWYRQQPGQSLTLIATANQGSEATYESGFVIDKFPISRPNLTFSTLTVSNMSPEDSSIYLCSVETGAPGGQETQYFGPGTRLLVL.

The CDR3 DNA is TGTGCCATCAGTGATGCACATGGGGGGGGCTTAGATACGCAGTATTTT. Translation gives CAISDAHGGGLDTQYF. The chain is built from TRBV10-3 and TRBJ2-3, with a tentative D call TRBD2 (7 bases). Germline-derived CDR1 and CDR2 are ENHRY and SYGVKD. Trimming removed 3 bases from V and 5 bases from J, with 18 bases in between. The CDR3 totals 16 residues.

This clonotype has at least ten counts. This rearrangement joins TRBV12-3 or TRBV12-4 to TRBJ2-2; 8 bases map to TRBD2. The junction had 9 bases not matched to a gene; V was cut back by 3 bases and J by 6 bases. This CDR3 comprises 16 residues. The CDR3 is CASSFRVGGVAGELFF. The CDR3 coding sequence is TGTGCCAGCAGTTTCCGGGTCGGGGGGGTCGCCGGGGAGCTGTTTTTT.

This clonotype was detected ten times or more. The J gene is TRBJ1-1, the V gene TRBV2; D gene unclear. The germline CDR1 and CDR2 sequences are SNHLY and FYNNEI. The CDR3 sequence is 13 residues long. The V gene lost 6 bases and the J gene lost 4 bases, with 12 bases spanning the gap. The DNA of the CDR3 is TGTGCCAGCAGAGTCACAGAGAGCACTGAAGCTTTCTTT. Translated, it gives CASRVTESTEAFF.

This clonotype occurred a few times. The rearrangement joins TRBV10-3 to TRBJ1-4; no clear D gene. V shed 10 bases and J shed 4 bases, with 13 bases lying between them. The CDR3 consists of 13 residues. CDR1 ENHRY and CDR2 SYGVKD come from the germline V gene. As DNA, the CDR3 is TGTGCCACAAGGTCGGGTATTAATGAAAAACTGTTTTTT. Translating it yields CATRSGINEKLFF.

The CDR3 spells CASSPRAGEFVEQYF. The CDR3 DNA is TGTGCCAGCAGCCCAAGGGCGGGAGAATTTGTCGAGCAGTACTTC. This chain uses TRBV9 with TRBJ2-7, with 7 bases fitting TRBD2. Germline V lookup: CDR1 SGDLS, CDR2 YYNGEE. The CDR3 sequence is 15 residues long. Losses at the gene ends were 4 bases for V and 6 bases for J; bases not matched to a gene: 13. Full variable domain (remainder filled in from reference TRBV9 and TRBJ2-7): DSGVTQTPKHLITATGQRVTLRCSPRSGDLSVYWYQQSLDQGLQFLIQYYNGEERAKGNILERFSAQQFPDLHSELNLSSLELGDSALYFCASSPRAGEFVEQYFGPGTRLTVT.

Of note for this clonotype: The junction does not match germline at one end; this may be a read error. V is TRBV27 and J is TRBJ2-4; a possible D gene is TRBD2 (7 bases). The CDR3 sequence is 17 residues long. Germline CDR1 reads MNHEY; CDR2 reads SMNVEV (reference sequence). The chain's CDR3 is CASSPHGGLGAKNSQYF. CDR3 DNA: TGTGCCAGCAGTCCCCACGGGGGGCTAGGAGCCAAAAACAGTCAGTACTTC.

The chain joins TRBV12-3 or TRBV12-4 to TRBJ2-2, with a possible D match to TRBD1 (5 bases). The CDR3 is made up of 14 amino acids. Trimming removed 3 bases from V and 8 bases from J, with 13 bases in between. The CDR3 nucleotides read TGTGCCAGCAGTTTCAGGGATAATCTAGGGGAGCTGTTTTTT. It specifies CASSFRDNLGELFF.

This clonotype was seen more than once but under ten times. The genes are TRBV20-1 and TRBJ2-7; TRBD2 matches 9 bases. This CDR3 is built from 17 residues. Germline CDR1 and CDR2: DFQATT and SNEGSKA (reference sequence). J was trimmed by 2 bases and V by 2 bases; bases with no gene match: 13. The DNA of the CDR3 is TGCAGTGCTAGATCGCGCAGTAGCGGGGGCCGCCCCTACGAGCAGTACTTC. It is translated as CSARSRSSGGRPYEQYF.

The J gene is TRBJ2-1, the V gene TRBV11-1; weak D call: TRBD2 (6 bases). This CDR3 is 14 amino acids long. Trimming removed 4 bases from V and 9 bases from J, with 16 bases in between. CDR1 and CDR2 (germline): SGHAT, FQDESV (reference sequence). The CDR3 nucleotides read TGTGCCAGCAGCTGGGCGGGGCTAGGAACTGAGCAGTTCTTC. Residues: CASSWAGLGTEQFF.

This clonotype was seen a few times. The rearrangement uses TRBV20-1 and TRBJ2-3; perhaps TRBD2 as D (5 bases). Germline assignment: CDR1 DFQATT and CDR2 SNEGSKA (reference sequence). This CDR3 is built from 16 residues. Trimming cost V 5 bases and J 4 bases, with 22 bases left between them. The CDR3 DNA follows: TGCAGTGCTCAACTAGGTCCTTATAATTTCGCAGATACGCAGTATTTT. This gives the protein CSAQLGPYNFADTQYF.

This clonotype was detected only a few times. The chain employs TRBV12-3 or TRBV12-4 and TRBJ2-1; no clear D. V lost 11 bases and J lost 7, with 12 bases in between. The CDR3 totals 11 residues. CDR3 region: CAGGRSNEQFF. The CDR3 bases are TGTGCCGGCGGTAGGTCGAATGAGCAGTTCTTC.

This clonotype was found many times. The chain employs TRBV7-8 and TRBJ2-1, with D perhaps matching TRBD1 (5 bases). V was shortened by 5 bases and J by 2 bases, with 7 bases between the two germline ends. The V gene's germline CDR1 is SGHVS and CDR2 FQNEAQ. This CDR3 has 13 amino acids. The chain's CDR3 is CASSQGTYNEQFF. CDR3 in DNA: TGTGCCAGCAGCCAGGGTACCTACAATGAGCAGTTCTTC.

This clonotype was counted many times. The chain links TRBV5-1 to TRBJ2-4; D might be TRBD1 (6 bases). The CDR3 totals 15 residues. Germline V gene lookup returns CDR1 SGHRS and CDR2 YFSETQ. Trimming removed 0 bases at V and 1 base at J, with 8 bases between. The CDR3 spells CASSLGQDAKNIQYF. The CDR3 DNA reads as TGCGCCAGCAGCTTGGGACAGGATGCCAAAAACATTCAGTACTTC.

The chain recombines TRBV10-3 with TRBJ2-1; 13 bases match TRBD2. Germline V CDR1 and CDR2: ENHRY, SYGVKD. The ends lost 9 bases at V and 0 bases at J; junction bases unmatched: 8. The length of the CDR3 is 17 residues. CDR3 loop: CAIGLAGARSSYNEQFF. The DNA of the CDR3 is TGTGCCATAGGACTAGCGGGGGCCAGGAGCTCCTACAATGAGCAGTTCTTC.

This clonotype was recorded a few times. The CDR3 is CASSTTGISYNEQFF. The CDR3, as DNA: TGTGCCAGTAGTACCACAGGGATCTCCTACAATGAGCAGTTCTTC. V and J are TRBV19 and TRBJ2-1, with D perhaps matching TRBD1 (6 bases). With 4 bases removed from V and 0 bases from J, the gap between germline ends came to 10 bases. CDR1 is LNHDA and CDR2 is SQIVND in the germline V gene (reference sequence). The CDR3 covers 15 residues.

The chain couples TRBV5-1 to TRBJ2-1; 11 positions match TRBD1. The V gene end was trimmed by 2 bases and the J gene end by 7 bases; junction bases not matched to a gene: 8. The V gene's germline CDR1 is SGHRS and CDR2 YFSETQ. The CDR3 is made up of 16 amino acids. The DNA of the CDR3 is TGCGCCAGCAGCTTCCGGACAGGGGGCGTCGATAATGAGCAGTTCTTC. It encodes CASSFRTGGVDNEQFF.

The chain recombines TRBV20-1 with TRBJ2-7; either TRBD1 or TRBD2 may fit D (6 bases each). Germline loops: CDR1 DFQATT, CDR2 SNEGSKA (reference sequence). CDR3 length: 15 residues. Trimming removed 1 base from V and 2 bases from J, with 15 bases in between. CDR3 sequence: CSARVGQRAAYEQYF. CDR3 DNA sequence: TGCAGTGCTAGAGTCGGACAGCGGGCCGCCTACGAGCAGTACTTC.

The sample holds a few counts of this clonotype. The J gene is TRBJ2-7, the V gene TRBV11-2; D gene uncertain. With 2 bases removed from V and 0 bases from J, the gap between germline ends came to 11 bases. The CDR3 is 15 amino acids. Germline values: CDR1 SGHAT, CDR2 FQNNGV. In nucleotides, the CDR3 is TGTGCCAGCAGCTTAAGCACAAAGAGCTCCTACGAGCAGTACTTC. The encoded protein is CASSLSTKSSYEQYF.

This clonotype has just a few counts. V usage is TRBV20-1 and J usage is TRBJ2-2; 8 nucleotides match TRBD1. The ends lost 2 bases at V and 8 bases at J; junction bases unmatched: 13. Germline CDR1 and CDR2: DFQATT and SNEGSKA (reference sequence). The CDR3 runs 16 residues. CDR3 coding DNA: TGCAGTGCTAGAAAAAAAGGGACAGGAGTTATGGGGGAGCTGTTTTTT. It specifies CSARKKGTGVMGELFF.

The rearrangement links TRBV7-9 to TRBJ2-1; no definite D call. V was trimmed by 1 base and J by 8 bases, leaving 12 bases between them. CDR3 length: 14 amino acids. Germline V CDR1 and CDR2: SEHNR, FQNEAQ (reference sequence). The CDR3 loop is CASSLGVALDEQFF. The CDR3, as DNA: TGTGCCAGCAGCTTAGGGGTAGCCTTGGATGAGCAGTTCTTC.

This clonotype was observed a few times. The J gene is TRBJ1-4, the V gene TRBV19; D call uncertain. Germline assignment: CDR1 LNHDA and CDR2 SQIVND (reference sequence). V dropped 10 bases and J dropped 7 bases, with 19 bases sitting between them. This CDR3 comprises 14 residues. The CDR3 region is CATAGTAQSEKLFF. In DNA, the CDR3 is TGTGCCACAGCGGGAACGGCCCAGAGTGAAAAACTGTTTTTT.

This clonotype was seen a few times. The chain is built from TRBV29-1 and TRBJ2-5; 13 positions match TRBD2. This CDR3 contains 19 residues. Germline CDR1 reads SQVTM; CDR2 reads ANQGSEA. The V gene end was trimmed by 4 bases and the J gene end by 0 bases; junction bases not matched to a gene: 14. For the CDR3, the DNA is TGCAGCGTTGCCTCTGGACTAGCGGGAGTCCCCTGGTACCAAGAGACCCAGTACTTC. This encodes CSVASGLAGVPWYQETQYF. Complete variable domain (other parts from reference TRBV29-1 and TRBJ2-5): SAVISQKPSRDICQRGTSLTIQCQVDSQVTMMFWYRQQPGQSLTLIATANQGSEATYESGFVIDKFPISRPNLTFSTLTVSNMSPEDSSIYLCSVASGLAGVPWYQETQYFGPGTRLLVL.

This clonotype turned up a few times. The chain employs TRBV4-3 and TRBJ2-7, with D maybe TRBD1 (6 bases). The length of the CDR3 is 13 residues. Between the trimmed V and J ends, which lost 4 bases and 6 bases, there was a span of 13 bases. Looked up from germline, CDR1 is LGHNA and CDR2 is YSLEER. This CDR3 reads CASSRDTQAEQYF. For the CDR3, the DNA is TGCGCCAGCAGCCGGGACACCCAGGCCGAGCAGTACTTC.

The rearrangement joins TRBV20-1 to TRBJ2-5; 8 nucleotides align to TRBD1. The ends lost 6 bases at V and 3 bases at J; junction bases unmatched: 6. The CDR3 contains 13 residues. The germline CDR1 and CDR2 sequences are DFQATT and SNEGSKA (reference sequence). Here the CDR3 reads CSATGTGKETQYF. CDR3 nucleotide sequence: TGCAGTGCCACCGGGACAGGAAAAGAGACCCAGTACTTC.